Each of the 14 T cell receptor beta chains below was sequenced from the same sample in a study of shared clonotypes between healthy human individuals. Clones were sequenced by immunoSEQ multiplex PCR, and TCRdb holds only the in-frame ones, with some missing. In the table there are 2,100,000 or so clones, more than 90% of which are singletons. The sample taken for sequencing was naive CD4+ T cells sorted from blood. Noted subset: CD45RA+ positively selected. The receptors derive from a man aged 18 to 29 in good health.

The CDR3 here is CASSEPSYLYGAKGPYEQYF. CDR3 DNA: TGTGCCAGCAGTGAACCTTCTTACCTGTATGGGGCGAAAGGGCCCTACGAGCAGTACTTC. The gene calls are TRBV6-1 and TRBJ2-7; D may be TRBD1 (5 bases). The V gene lost 2 bases and the J gene lost 2 bases, with 28 bases spanning the gap. CDR1 and CDR2 from the germline V gene are MNHNS and SASEGT. The CDR3 is made up of 20 amino acids.

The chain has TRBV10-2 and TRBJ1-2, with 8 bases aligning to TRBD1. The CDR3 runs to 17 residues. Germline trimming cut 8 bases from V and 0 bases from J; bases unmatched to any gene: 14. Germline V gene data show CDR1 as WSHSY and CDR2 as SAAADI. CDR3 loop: CASPTGQGIRTNYGYTF. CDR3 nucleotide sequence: TGCGCCAGCCCCACAGGACAGGGAATTAGGACTAACTATGGCTACACCTTC.

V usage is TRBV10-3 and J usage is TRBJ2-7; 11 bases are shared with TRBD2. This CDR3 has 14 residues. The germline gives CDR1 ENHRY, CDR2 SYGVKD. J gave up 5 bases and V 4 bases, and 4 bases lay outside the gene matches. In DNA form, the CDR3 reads TGTGCCATCAGTGGGACTAGCGGGTCCCACGAGCAGTACTTC. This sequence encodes CAISGTSGSHEQYF.

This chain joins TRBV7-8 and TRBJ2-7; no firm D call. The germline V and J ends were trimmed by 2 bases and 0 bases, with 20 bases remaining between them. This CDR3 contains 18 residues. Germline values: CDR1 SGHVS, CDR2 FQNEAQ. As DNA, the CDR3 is TGTGCCAGCAGCTTATTCCCGGGCCGAAGTTTGAGCTCCTACGAGCAGTACTTC. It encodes CASSLFPGRSLSSYEQYF.

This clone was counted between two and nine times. The chain's CDR3 is CASSGTGASPLHF. In DNA, the CDR3 is TGTGCCAGCAGCGGGACAGGGGCTTCACCCCTCCACTTT. The chain couples TRBV5-5 to TRBJ1-6; TRBD1 aligns across 10 bases. Germline V gene lookup returns CDR1 SGHKS and CDR2 YYEKEE (reference sequence). The trim removed 4 bases at V and 9 bases at J, leaving 1 base unmatched. The CDR3 is made up of 13 amino acids.

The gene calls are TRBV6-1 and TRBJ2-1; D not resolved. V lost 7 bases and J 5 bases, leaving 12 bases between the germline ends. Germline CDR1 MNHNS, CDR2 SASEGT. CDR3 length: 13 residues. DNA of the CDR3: TGTGCCAGCATCACGGACCTGCACAATGAGCAGTTCTTC. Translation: CASITDLHNEQFF.

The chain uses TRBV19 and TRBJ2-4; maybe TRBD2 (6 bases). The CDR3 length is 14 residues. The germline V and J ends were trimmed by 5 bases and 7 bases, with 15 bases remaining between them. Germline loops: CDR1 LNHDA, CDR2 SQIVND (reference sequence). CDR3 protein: CASSLVWRENIQYF. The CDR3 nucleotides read TGTGCCAGTAGTCTGGTTTGGAGGGAGAACATTCAGTACTTC.

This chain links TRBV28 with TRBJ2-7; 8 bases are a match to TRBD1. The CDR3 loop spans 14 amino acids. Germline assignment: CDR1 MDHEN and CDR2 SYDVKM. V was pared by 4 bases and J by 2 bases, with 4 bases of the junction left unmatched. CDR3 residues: CASSYVTGAYEQYF. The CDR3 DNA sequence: TGTGCCAGCAGTTACGTGACAGGGGCCTACGAGCAGTACTTC.

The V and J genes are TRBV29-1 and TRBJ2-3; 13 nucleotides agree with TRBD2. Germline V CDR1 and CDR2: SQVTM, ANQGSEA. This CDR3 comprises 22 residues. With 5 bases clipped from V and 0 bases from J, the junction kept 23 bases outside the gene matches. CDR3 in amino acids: CSVRPGLAGSTVPGSSTDTQYF. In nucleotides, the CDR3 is TGCAGCGTTCGGCCGGGACTAGCGGGGTCGACAGTTCCAGGATCTAGCACAGATACGCAGTATTTT.

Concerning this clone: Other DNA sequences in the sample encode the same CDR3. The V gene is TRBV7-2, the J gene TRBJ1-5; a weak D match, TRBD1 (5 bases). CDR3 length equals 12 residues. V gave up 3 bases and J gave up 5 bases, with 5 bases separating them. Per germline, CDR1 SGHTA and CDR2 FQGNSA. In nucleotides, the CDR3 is TGTGCCAGCAGCTTGGGGGATCAGCCCCAGCATTTT. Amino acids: CASSLGDQPQHF.

DNA of the CDR3: TGCGCCAGCAGCTTTACGACAGGTCCGGAGACCCAGTACTTC. Translation gives CASSFTTGPETQYF. The chain carries TRBV5-1 and TRBJ2-5, with D maybe TRBD1 (6 bases). The V end was cut by 2 bases, the J end by 5 bases, with 13 bases between. The V gene's germline CDR1 is SGHRS and CDR2 YFSETQ. This CDR3 spans 14 amino acids.

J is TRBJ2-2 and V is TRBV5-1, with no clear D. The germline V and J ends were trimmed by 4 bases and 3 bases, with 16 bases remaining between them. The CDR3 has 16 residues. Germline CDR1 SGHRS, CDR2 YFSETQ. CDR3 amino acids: CASSPQPVLDTGELFF. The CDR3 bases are TGCGCCAGCAGCCCCCAGCCCGTCTTAGACACCGGGGAGCTGTTTTTT.

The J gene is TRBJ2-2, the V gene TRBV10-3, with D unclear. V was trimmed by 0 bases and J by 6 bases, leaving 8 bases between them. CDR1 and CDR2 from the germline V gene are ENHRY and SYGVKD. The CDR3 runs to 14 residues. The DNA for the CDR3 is TGTGCCATCAGTGAGTCGTCGTCTGCCGGGGAGCTGTTTTTT. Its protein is CAISESSSAGELFF.

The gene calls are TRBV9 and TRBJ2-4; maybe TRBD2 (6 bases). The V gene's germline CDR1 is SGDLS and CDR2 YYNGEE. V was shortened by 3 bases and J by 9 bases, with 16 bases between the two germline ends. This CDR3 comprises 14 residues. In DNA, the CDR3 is TGTGCCAGCAGCGCTGAAGGGTCCGGGAGCATTCAGTACTTC. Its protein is CASSAEGSGSIQYF. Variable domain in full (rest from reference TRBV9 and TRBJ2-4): DSGVTQTPKHLITATGQRVTLRCSPRSGDLSVYWYQQSLDQGLQFLIQYYNGEERAKGNILERFSAQQFPDLHSELNLSSLELGDSALYFCASSAEGSGSIQYFGAGTRLSVL.